This T cell receptor beta chain is drawn from a study of shared clonotypes between healthy human individuals. Using immunoSEQ multiplex PCR, the repertoire was profiled, and TCRdb retains in-frame clones only, with some absent. Of 2,500,000 or so clones listed, 93% are singletons. Study observations and caveats: Clonotypes which were not shared had lower generation probabilities than clonotypes that all four donors shared.

The germline V gene encodes CDR1 SSHAT and CDR2 FNYEAQ (reference sequence). Trimming left V 1 base short and J 6 bases short, with 9 bases between. This CDR3 contains 13 residues. Comment on this clone: The antigen remains undetermined.

The TCR sequence derives from a man younger than 35 in good health. Some clones in this sample may be carry-over from other donors' samples. Sequencing input: naive CD4+ T cells from PBMCs. Subset defined: CD45RA+ positively selected. V is TRBV7-7 and J is TRBJ2-5; maybe TRBD2 (5 bases). CDR3 protein: CASSLEAAQTQYF. CDR3 coding DNA: TGTGCCAGCAGCTTAGAAGCGGCCCAGACCCAGTACTTC.